These 19 T cell receptor beta chains were sequenced from one sample in a study of early T cells in non-severe SARS-CoV-2 infection. TCRdb reprocessed the 5' RACE reads with MiXCR, giving one entry per CDR3 protein. Here the sample spans around 56,000 distinct CDR3 sequences, roughly an eighth being singletons. Sequences were derived from whole blood, sampled at baseline. The receptor set was obtained from an adult who was a healthcare worker with PCR-confirmed SARS-CoV-2 infection or an uninfected control (not recorded which).

This clonotype has ten or more counts. The CDR3 bases are TGTGCCAGCAGTTTAACAGAGCGAGCTTTCTTT. Amino acid sequence: CASSLTERAFF. This chain connects TRBV28 to TRBJ1-1; D gene unclear. Between the trimmed V and J ends, which lost 2 bases and 10 bases, there was a span of 8 bases. Germline CDR1 and CDR2: MDHEN and SYDVKM. The CDR3 contains 11 residues.

The rearrangement links TRBV2 to TRBJ2-7; weak D call: TRBD1 (5 bases). CDR3 length equals 12 residues. From germline, CDR1 is SNHLY and CDR2 FYNNEI. V was clipped by 7 bases and J by 3 bases, with 10 bases between them. The CDR3 nucleotides are TGTGCCAGCAATGGCAGGGACTACGAGCAGTACTTC. The encoded protein is CASNGRDYEQYF.

This clonotype was detected only a few times. The chain joins TRBV6-6 to TRBJ2-3; perhaps TRBD2 as D (5 bases). V lost 0 bases to trimming and J lost 4 bases, with 14 bases between them. The CDR3 totals 16 residues. CDR1 and CDR2 (germline): MNHNY, SVGAGI (reference sequence). The CDR3 DNA is TGTGCCAGCAGTTACTCGACTAAGTCGGAGGCAGATACGCAGTATTTT. It encodes CASSYSTKSEADTQYF.

This clonotype appeared a few times. The rearrangement uses TRBV20-1 and TRBJ2-2; TRBD1 matches at 7 bases. Germline values: CDR1 DFQATT, CDR2 SNEGSKA (reference sequence). CDR3 length: 15 residues. The trim removed 4 bases at V and 0 bases at J, leaving 5 bases unmatched. The CDR3 DNA is TGCAGTGCTACCCGGGACAGCGCGAACACCGGGGAGCTGTTTTTT. Translation: CSATRDSANTGELFF.

This clonotype was counted only a few times. The chain combines TRBV3-1 with TRBJ2-2, with unresolved D. Between the trimmed V and J ends, which lost 0 bases and 8 bases, there was a span of 10 bases. This CDR3 region has 14 residues. Germline V gives CDR1 LGHDT, CDR2 YNNKEL (reference sequence). The CDR3 spells CASSQEGTSGELFF. The CDR3 DNA is TGTGCCAGCAGCCAAGAGGGTACCTCTGGGGAGCTGTTTTTT.

A single count supports this clonotype. This chain uses TRBV12-3 or TRBV12-4 with TRBJ2-1; D is ambiguous. The CDR3 sequence is 13 residues long. The V end was cut by 7 bases, the J end by 5 bases, with 12 bases between. The CDR3 here is CASTQDLDNEQFF. CDR3 nucleotides: TGTGCCAGCACCCAGGACCTCGACAATGAGCAGTTCTTC.

This clonotype was seen a few times. The CDR3 spells CASSQDGSQETQYF. For the CDR3, the DNA is TGCGCCAGCAGCCAAGACGGCAGCCAAGAGACCCAGTACTTC. V usage is TRBV4-1 and J usage is TRBJ2-5; D ambiguous. CDR3 size: 14 residues. Trimming shortened V by 0 bases and J by 1 base, and 6 bases separated the two germline ends. Germline loops: CDR1 MGHRA, CDR2 YSYEKL.

The chain uses TRBV4-1 and TRBJ2-7; 11 bases agree with TRBD2. Trimming took 8 bases from V and 0 from J; bases not matched to a gene: 6. This CDR3 region has 15 residues. Germline-derived CDR1 and CDR2 are MGHRA and YSYEKL. CDR3 DNA: TGCGCCAGCCGCAAGACTAGCGGGGACTCCTACGAGCAGTACTTC. Protein product: CASRKTSGDSYEQYF.

The table lists this clonotype with many counts. This chain links TRBV7-9 with TRBJ2-7; 7 nucleotides agree with TRBD1. The V and J ends lost 1 base and 5 bases, in that order; junction bases with no gene match: 8. The germline V gene has CDR1 SEHNR and CDR2 FQNEAQ (reference sequence). The CDR3 extends over 15 amino acids. In nucleotides, the CDR3 is TGTGCCAGCAGCTTAGATGCGACAGGGAGCCACGAGCAGTACTTC. It specifies CASSLDATGSHEQYF.

This chain links TRBV29-1 with TRBJ2-5; 7 nucleotides match TRBD2. Germline V gene sequence: CDR1 SQVTM, CDR2 ANQGSEA. The V and J ends lost 4 bases and 5 bases, in that order; junction bases with no gene match: 7. The CDR3 covers 13 residues. The chain's CDR3 is CSVAHPAGETQYF. The CDR3 DNA reads TGCAGCGTTGCTCATCCAGCGGGGGAGACCCAGTACTTC. The entire variable domain, with the rest obtained from reference TRBV29-1 and TRBJ2-5, is as follows: SAVISQKPSRDICQRGTSLTIQCQVDSQVTMMFWYRQQPGQSLTLIATANQGSEATYESGFVIDKFPISRPNLTFSTLTVSNMSPEDSSIYLCSVAHPAGETQYFGPGTRLLVL.

This chain uses TRBV14 with TRBJ1-3; D gene unclear. There are 15 residues in the CDR3. In germline, CDR1 is SGHDN, CDR2 FVKESK. V dropped 3 bases and J dropped 0 bases, with 9 bases sitting between them. CDR3 in DNA: TGTGCCAGCAGCCACTGGAGTTTCTCTGGAAACACCATATATTTT. Its protein product is CASSHWSFSGNTIYF.

The chain carries TRBV9 and TRBJ1-1, with D perhaps TRBD1 (5 bases). V was shortened by 0 bases and J by 0 bases, with 9 bases between the two germline ends. This CDR3 region has 15 residues. Germline CDR1 reads SGDLS; CDR2 reads YYNGEE. For the CDR3, the DNA is TGTGCCAGCAGCGTAGTCGGGGGGATGAACACTGAAGCTTTCTTT. This encodes CASSVVGGMNTEAFF. Drawing the rest from reference TRBV9 and TRBJ1-1, the complete variable domain is DSGVTQTPKHLITATGQRVTLRCSPRSGDLSVYWYQQSLDQGLQFLIQYYNGEERAKGNILERFSAQQFPDLHSELNLSSLELGDSALYFCASSVVGGMNTEAFFGQGTRLTVV.

The chain has TRBV3-1 and TRBJ2-6, with D possibly TRBD2 on 5 matching bases. The CDR3 runs to 15 residues. Trimming pared 6 bases from V and 4 bases from J, leaving 13 bases between. Germline CDR1 and CDR2: LGHDT and YNNKEL (reference sequence). The CDR3 sequence is CASSVRGSGANVLTF. The CDR3 DNA is TGTGCCAGCAGTGTTAGAGGGTCGGGGGCCAACGTCCTGACTTTC.

This clonotype has ten or more counts. V is TRBV6-2 or TRBV6-3 and J is TRBJ2-5; maybe TRBD2 (6 bases). CDR1 and CDR2 (germline): MNHEY, SVGEGT. The CDR3 covers 13 residues. The V end lost 7 bases, the J end lost 4 bases, and 13 bases lay between the germline ends. The CDR3 reads CASNDGGRETQYF. CDR3 in DNA: TGTGCCAGCAACGACGGAGGGAGAGAGACCCAGTACTTC.

This clonotype was detected ten times or more. The chain has TRBV12-3 or TRBV12-4 and TRBJ1-4; perhaps TRBD1 as D (5 bases). V was trimmed by 4 bases and J by 7 bases, leaving 16 bases between them. This CDR3 comprises 15 residues. The DNA of the CDR3 is TGTGCCAGCAGTTGGCCCCAGGGTGTGGGTGAAAAACTGTTTTTT. Translation gives CASSWPQGVGEKLFF.

There are many counts of this clonotype. The chain couples TRBV20-1 to TRBJ2-7; possibly TRBD1 for D (7 bases). The germline gives CDR1 DFQATT, CDR2 SNEGSKA (reference sequence). The CDR3 extends over 15 amino acids. Trimming left V 1 base short and J 4 bases short, with 17 bases between. The CDR3 sequence is CSARGPLQGRYEQYF. The CDR3 nucleotides read TGCAGTGCTAGAGGGCCCCTACAGGGGAGGTACGAGCAGTACTTC.

This clonotype was counted many times. This chain joins TRBV12-3 or TRBV12-4 and TRBJ2-1, with D perhaps matching TRBD2 (6 bases). V lost 5 bases and J 9 bases, leaving 14 bases between the germline ends. The CDR3 extends over 13 amino acids. CDR3 coding DNA: TGTGCCAGCAGTGTGGGCGGGAATGGTGAGCAGTTCTTC. It codes for CASSVGGNGEQFF.

V gene TRBV6-6 combines with J gene TRBJ2-3; 8 positions match TRBD1. Germline values: CDR1 MNHNY, CDR2 SVGAGI (reference sequence). The CDR3 is 16 amino acids. V lost 3 bases, J lost 2 bases, and 7 bases stayed unmatched. CDR3 in amino acids: CASSYSPGGPTDTQYF. In DNA form, the CDR3 reads TGTGCCAGCAGTTATAGCCCAGGGGGCCCCACAGATACGCAGTATTTT.

This clonotype was seen more than once but under ten times. This chain joins TRBV5-1 and TRBJ1-2; D is unresolved. The CDR3 is 16 amino acids. Germline V lookup: CDR1 SGHRS, CDR2 YFSETQ. V was shortened by 0 bases and J by 4 bases, with 16 bases between the two germline ends. The CDR3 sequence is CASSLETASPAYGYTF. CDR3 coding DNA: TGCGCCAGCAGCTTGGAAACAGCCTCCCCTGCCTATGGCTACACCTTC.